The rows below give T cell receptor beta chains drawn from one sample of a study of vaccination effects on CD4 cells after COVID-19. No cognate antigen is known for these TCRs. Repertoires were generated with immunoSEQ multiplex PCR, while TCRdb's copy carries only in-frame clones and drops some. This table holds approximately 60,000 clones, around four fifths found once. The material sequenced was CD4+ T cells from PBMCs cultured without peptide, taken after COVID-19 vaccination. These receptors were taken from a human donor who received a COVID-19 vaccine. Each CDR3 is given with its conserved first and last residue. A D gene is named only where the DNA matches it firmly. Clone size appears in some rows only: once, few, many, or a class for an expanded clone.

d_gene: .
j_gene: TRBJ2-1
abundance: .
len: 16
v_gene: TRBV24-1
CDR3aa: CATSDPDRGGIDEQFF
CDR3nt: TGTGCCACCAGTGATCCCGACAGGGGAGGGATCGATGAGCAGTTCTTC

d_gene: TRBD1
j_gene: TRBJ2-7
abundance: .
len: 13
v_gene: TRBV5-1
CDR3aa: CASSQDRVYEQYF
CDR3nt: TGCGCCAGCAGCCAGGACAGGGTCTACGAGCAGTACTTC

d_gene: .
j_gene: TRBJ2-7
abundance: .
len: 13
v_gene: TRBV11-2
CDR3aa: CASSLGGSYEQYF
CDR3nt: TGTGCCAGCAGCCTGGGTGGATCCTACGAGCAGTACTTC

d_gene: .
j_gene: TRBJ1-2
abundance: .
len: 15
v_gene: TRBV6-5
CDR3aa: CASSGRESGNYGYTF
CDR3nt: TGTGCCAGCAGCGGACGGGAGTCCGGAAACTATGGCTACACCTTC

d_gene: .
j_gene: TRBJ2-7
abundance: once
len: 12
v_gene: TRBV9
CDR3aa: CASGRTDYEQYF
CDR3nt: TGTGCCAGCGGGAGGACAGACTACGAGCAGTACTTC

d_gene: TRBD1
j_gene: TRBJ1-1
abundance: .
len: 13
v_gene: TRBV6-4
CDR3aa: CASRGQLNTEAFF
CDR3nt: TGTGCCAGCAGGGGACAGTTGAACACTGAAGCTTTCTTT

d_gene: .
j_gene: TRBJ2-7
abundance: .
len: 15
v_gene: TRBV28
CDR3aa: CASSLSWQPSYEQYF
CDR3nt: TGTGCCAGCAGTTTATCGTGGCAGCCCTCCTACGAGCAGTACTTC

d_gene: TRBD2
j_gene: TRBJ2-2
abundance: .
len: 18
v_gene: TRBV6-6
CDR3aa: CASSRSTSGMSSTGELFF
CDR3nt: TGTGCCAGCAGTCGCTCGACTAGCGGGATGTCTTCGACCGGGGAGCTGTTTTTT

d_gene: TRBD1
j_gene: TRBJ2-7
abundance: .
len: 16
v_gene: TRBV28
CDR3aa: CASSPPTGQGGYEQYF
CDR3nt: TGTGCCAGCAGTCCCCCTACAGGACAGGGAGGCTACGAGCAGTACTTC

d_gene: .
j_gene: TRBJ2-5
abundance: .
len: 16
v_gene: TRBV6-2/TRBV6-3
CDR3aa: CASSYIPTDHWETQYF
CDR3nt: TGTGCCAGCAGTTACATCCCGACCGACCACTGGGAGACCCAGTACTTC

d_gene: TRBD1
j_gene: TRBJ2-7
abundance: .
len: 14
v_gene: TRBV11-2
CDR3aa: CASTMGRGPVEQYF
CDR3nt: TGTGCCAGCACCATGGGCAGGGGGCCGGTCGAGCAGTACTTC

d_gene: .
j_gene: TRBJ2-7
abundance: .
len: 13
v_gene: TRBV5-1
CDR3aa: CASSLELRVEQYF
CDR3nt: TGCGCCAGCAGCTTGGAACTCAGGGTCGAGCAGTACTTC

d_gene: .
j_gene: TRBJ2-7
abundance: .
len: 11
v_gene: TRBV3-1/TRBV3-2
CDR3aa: CASSHSGEQYF
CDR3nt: TGTGCCAGCAGCCACAGTGGGGAGCAGTACTTC

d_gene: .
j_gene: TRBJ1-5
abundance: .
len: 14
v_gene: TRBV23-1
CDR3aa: CASSQGRGNQPQHF
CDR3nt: TGCGCCAGCAGTCAGGGGAGGGGGAATCAGCCCCAGCATTTT

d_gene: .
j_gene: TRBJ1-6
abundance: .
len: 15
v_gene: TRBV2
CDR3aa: CASSESARKDSPLHF
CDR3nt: TGTGCCAGCAGTGAATCGGCACGGAAGGATTCACCCCTCCACTTT

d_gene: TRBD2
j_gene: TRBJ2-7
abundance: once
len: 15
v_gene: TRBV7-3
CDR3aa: CASSLLAGGAYEQYF
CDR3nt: TGTGCCAGCAGCTTACTAGCGGGGGGAGCCTACGAGCAGTACTTC

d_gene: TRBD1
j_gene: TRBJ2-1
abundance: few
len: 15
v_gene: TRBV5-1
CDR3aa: CASSSRGTGGDEQFF
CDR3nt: TGCGCCAGCAGCTCTCGGGGGACAGGGGGCGATGAGCAGTTCTTC

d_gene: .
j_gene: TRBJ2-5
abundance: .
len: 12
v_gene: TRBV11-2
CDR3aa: CASSLMAETQYF
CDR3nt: TGTGCCAGCAGCTTGATGGCAGAGACCCAGTACTTC

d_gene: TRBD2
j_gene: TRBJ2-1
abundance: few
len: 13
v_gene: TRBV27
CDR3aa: CASSSGTSGRSFF
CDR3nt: TGTGCCAGCAGTTCCGGGACTAGCGGGAGGTCGTTCTTC

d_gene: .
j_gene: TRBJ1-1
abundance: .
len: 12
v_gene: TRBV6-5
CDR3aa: CASSQGGAEAFF
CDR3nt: TGTGCCAGCAGCCAAGGAGGGGCTGAAGCTTTCTTT

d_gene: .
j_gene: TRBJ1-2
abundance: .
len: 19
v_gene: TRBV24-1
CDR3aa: CATSDFFQINGTANYGYTF
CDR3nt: TGTGCCACCAGTGATTTCTTTCAGATTAACGGGACTGCAAACTATGGCTACACCTTC

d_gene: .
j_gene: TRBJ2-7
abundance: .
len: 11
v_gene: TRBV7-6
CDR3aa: CASSSMSEQYF
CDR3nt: TGTGCCAGCAGCTCGATGTCCGAGCAGTACTTC

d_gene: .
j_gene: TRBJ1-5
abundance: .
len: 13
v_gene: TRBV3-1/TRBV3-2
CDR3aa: CASSLRPGQPQHF
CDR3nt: TGTGCCAGCAGCCTAAGGCCGGGGCAGCCCCAGCATTTT

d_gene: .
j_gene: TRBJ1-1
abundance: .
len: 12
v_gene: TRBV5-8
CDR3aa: CASSFGFTEAFF
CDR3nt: TGTGCCAGCAGCTTTGGTTTCACTGAAGCTTTCTTT

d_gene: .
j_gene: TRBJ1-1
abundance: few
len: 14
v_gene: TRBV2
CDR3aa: CASIPQAVGTEAFF
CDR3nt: TGTGCCAGCATCCCACAGGCCGTGGGCACTGAAGCTTTCTTT

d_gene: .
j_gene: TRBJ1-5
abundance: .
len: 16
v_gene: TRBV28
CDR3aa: CASAARGWDSNQPQHF
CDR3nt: TGTGCCAGCGCCGCCAGGGGATGGGACAGCAATCAGCCCCAGCATTTT

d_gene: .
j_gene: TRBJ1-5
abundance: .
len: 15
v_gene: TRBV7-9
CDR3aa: CASSPQGVGDQPQHF
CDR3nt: TGTGCCAGCAGCCCACAGGGTGTGGGTGATCAGCCCCAGCATTTT

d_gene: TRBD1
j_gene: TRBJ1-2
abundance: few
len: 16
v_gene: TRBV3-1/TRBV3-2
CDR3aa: CASSFPPGTGSTGYTF
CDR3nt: TGTGCCAGCAGCTTCCCCCCCGGGACAGGGAGCACTGGCTACACCTTC

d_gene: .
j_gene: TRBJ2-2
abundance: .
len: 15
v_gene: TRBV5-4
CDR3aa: CASSYRRGNTGELFF
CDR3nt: TGTGCCAGCAGCTATCGCCGTGGGAACACCGGGGAGCTGTTTTTT

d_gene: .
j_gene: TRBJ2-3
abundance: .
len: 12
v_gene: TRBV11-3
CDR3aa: CASSRGTDTQYF
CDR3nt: TGTGCCAGCAGCCGAGGGACAGATACGCAGTATTTT

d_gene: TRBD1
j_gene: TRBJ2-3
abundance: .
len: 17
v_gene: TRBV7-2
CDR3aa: CASSRYTGESRADTQYF
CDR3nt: TGTGCCAGCAGCCGTTACACAGGGGAGAGCCGGGCGGATACGCAGTATTTT

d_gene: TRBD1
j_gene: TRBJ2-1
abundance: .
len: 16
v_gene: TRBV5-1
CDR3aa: CASSRGQGLSYNEQFF
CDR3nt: TGCGCCAGCAGCCGCGGACAGGGACTCTCCTACAATGAGCAGTTCTTC

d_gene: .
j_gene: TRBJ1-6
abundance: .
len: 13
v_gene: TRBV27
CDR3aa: CASSGLYNSPLHF
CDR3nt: TGTGCCAGCTCGGGACTCTATAATTCACCCCTCCACTTT

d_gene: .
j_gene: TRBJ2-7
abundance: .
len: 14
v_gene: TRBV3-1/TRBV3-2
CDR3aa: CASSDTSAFYEQYF
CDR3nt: TGTGCCAGCAGCGACACTAGTGCCTTTTACGAGCAGTACTTC

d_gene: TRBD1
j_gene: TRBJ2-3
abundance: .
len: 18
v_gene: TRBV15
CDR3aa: CATSRALGTGSSTDTQYF
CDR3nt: TGTGCCACCAGCAGAGCGCTCGGGACAGGCTCTAGCACAGATACGCAGTATTTT

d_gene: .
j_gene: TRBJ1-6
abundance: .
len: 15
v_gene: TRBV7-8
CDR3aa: CASSFLDSYNSPLHF
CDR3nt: TGTGCCAGCAGCTTTCTCGACAGCTATAATTCACCCCTCCACTTT

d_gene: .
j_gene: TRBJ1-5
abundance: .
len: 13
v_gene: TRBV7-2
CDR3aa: CASSPRGAQPQHF
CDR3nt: TGTGCCAGCAGTCCGCGGGGTGCCCAGCCCCAGCATTTT

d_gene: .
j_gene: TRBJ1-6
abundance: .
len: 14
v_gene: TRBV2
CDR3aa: CASRPGQTNSPLHF
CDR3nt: TGTGCCAGCAGACCGGGACAAACTAATTCACCCCTCCACTTT

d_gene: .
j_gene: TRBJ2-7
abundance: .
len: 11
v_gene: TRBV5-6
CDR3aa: CASSLAYEQYF
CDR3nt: TGTGCCAGCAGCTTAGCATACGAGCAGTACTTC

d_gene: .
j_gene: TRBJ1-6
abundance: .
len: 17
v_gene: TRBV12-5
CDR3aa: CASGLVRAGSYNSPLHF
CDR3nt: TGTGCTAGTGGTTTGGTACGGGCCGGCTCCTATAATTCACCCCTCCACTTT

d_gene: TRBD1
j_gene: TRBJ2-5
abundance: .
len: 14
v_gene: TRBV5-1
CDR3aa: CASSPGTAQETQYF
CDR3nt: TGCGCCAGCAGTCCCGGGACAGCCCAAGAGACCCAGTACTTC

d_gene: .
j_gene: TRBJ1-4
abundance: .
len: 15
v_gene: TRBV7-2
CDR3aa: CASSSGRGGDEKLFF
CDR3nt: TGTGCCAGCAGCTCGGGTCGGGGCGGCGATGAAAAACTGTTTTTT

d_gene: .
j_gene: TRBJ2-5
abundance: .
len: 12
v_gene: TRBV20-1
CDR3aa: CSASNRLETQYF
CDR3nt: TGCAGTGCTAGTAACAGACTGGAGACCCAGTACTTC

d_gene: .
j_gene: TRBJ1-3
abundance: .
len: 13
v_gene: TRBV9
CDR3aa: CASSTRGGNTIYF
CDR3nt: TGTGCCAGCAGCACCCGGGGTGGAAACACCATATATTTT

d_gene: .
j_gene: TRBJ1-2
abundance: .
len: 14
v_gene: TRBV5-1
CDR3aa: CASSLAPGGFDYTF
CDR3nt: TGCGCCAGCAGCTTGGCGCCAGGCGGTTTTGACTACACCTTC

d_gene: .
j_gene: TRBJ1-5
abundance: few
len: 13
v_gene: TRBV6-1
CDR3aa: CASSERPNQPQHF
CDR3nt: TGTGCCAGCAGTGAAAGGCCGAATCAGCCCCAGCATTTT

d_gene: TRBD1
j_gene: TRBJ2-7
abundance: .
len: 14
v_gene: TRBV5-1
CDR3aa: CASSLGDRDYEQYF
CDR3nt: TGCGCCAGCAGCTTGGGGGACAGGGACTACGAGCAGTACTTC

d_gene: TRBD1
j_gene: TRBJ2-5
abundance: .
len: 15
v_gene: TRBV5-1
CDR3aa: CASSAGTGGDETQYF
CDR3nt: TGCGCCAGCAGCGCCGGGACAGGGGGCGATGAGACCCAGTACTTC

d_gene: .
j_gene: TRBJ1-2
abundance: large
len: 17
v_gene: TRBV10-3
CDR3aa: CAISDPPGHLNNYGYTF
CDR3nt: TGTGCCATCAGTGACCCCCCGGGACACCTAAACAACTATGGCTACACCTTC

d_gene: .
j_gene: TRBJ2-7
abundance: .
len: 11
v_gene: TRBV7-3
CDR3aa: CASSNTGQLYF
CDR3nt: TGTGCCAGCAGCAATACAGGGCAGCTGTACTTC

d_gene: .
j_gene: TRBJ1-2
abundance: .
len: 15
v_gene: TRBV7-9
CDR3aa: CASSPDGAPGYGYTF
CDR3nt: TGTGCCAGCAGCCCGGACGGGGCCCCTGGCTATGGCTACACCTTC

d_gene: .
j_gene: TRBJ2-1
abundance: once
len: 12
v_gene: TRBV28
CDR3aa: CASSLRGREQFF
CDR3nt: TGTGCCAGCAGTTTAAGGGGACGGGAGCAGTTCTTC

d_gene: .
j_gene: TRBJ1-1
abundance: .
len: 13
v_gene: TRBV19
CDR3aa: CASKARQNTEAFF
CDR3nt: TGTGCCAGCAAGGCCCGCCAGAACACTGAAGCTTTCTTT

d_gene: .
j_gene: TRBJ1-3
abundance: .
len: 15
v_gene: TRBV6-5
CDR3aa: CASWGGPYSGNTIYF
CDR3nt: TGTGCCAGCTGGGGGGGGCCTTACTCTGGAAACACCATATATTTT

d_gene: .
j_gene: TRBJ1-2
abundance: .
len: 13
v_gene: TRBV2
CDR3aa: CASSAEGGGGYTF
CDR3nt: TGTGCCAGCAGTGCAGAGGGGGGTGGTGGCTACACCTTC

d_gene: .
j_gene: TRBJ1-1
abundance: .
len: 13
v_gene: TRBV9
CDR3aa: CASSVSGESEAFF
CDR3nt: TGTGCCAGCAGCGTTTCAGGGGAATCTGAAGCTTTCTTT

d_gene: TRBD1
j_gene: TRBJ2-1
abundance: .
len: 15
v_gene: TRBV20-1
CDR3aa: CSASRPGQGKDEQFF
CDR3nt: TGCAGTGCTAGTAGGCCGGGACAGGGGAAAGATGAGCAGTTCTTC

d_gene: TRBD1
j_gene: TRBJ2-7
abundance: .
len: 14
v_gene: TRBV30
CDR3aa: CAWSDREIPYEQYF
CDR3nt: TGTGCCTGGAGCGACAGGGAGATACCCTACGAGCAGTACTTC

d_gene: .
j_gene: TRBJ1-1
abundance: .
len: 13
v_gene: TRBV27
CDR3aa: CASSLRVLAEAFF
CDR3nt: TGTGCCAGCAGTCTCAGGGTTCTGGCTGAAGCTTTCTTT